These 30 T cell receptor beta chains originate from one sample sequenced in a study of T cell responses to AZD1222 COVID-19 vaccine. Using immunoSEQ multiplex PCR, the repertoire was profiled, and TCRdb retains in-frame clones only, with some absent. This sample has about 150,000 clones, with roughly 91% found just once. Sequenced here: peripheral blood, sampled 28 days after the second AZD1222 dose. All receptors come from an adult who received the AZD1222 COVID-19 vaccine.

The chain combines TRBV27 with TRBJ2-3; no clear D. The CDR3 has 13 amino acids. Trimming removed 4 bases at V and 6 bases at J, with 11 bases between. Germline CDR1 is MNHEY and CDR2 is SMNVEV (reference sequence). The CDR3 sequence is CASSYRVGDTQYF. DNA for the CDR3: TGTGCCAGCAGTTACCGAGTCGGGGATACGCAGTATTTT.

The chain combines TRBV19 with TRBJ1-4; no clear D gene. This CDR3 is built from 14 residues. V lost 6 bases and J 3 bases, leaving 11 bases between the germline ends. CDR1 and CDR2 from the germline V gene are LNHDA and SQIVND (reference sequence). The CDR3 DNA reads TGTGCCAGTAGCTTCGGGATTTCTAATGAAAAACTGTTTTTT. It translates to CASSFGISNEKLFF.

The chain has TRBV9 and TRBJ2-3; the D call may be TRBD1 or TRBD2 (7 bases each). The CDR3 extends over 16 amino acids. V dropped 3 bases and J dropped 3 bases, with 17 bases sitting between them. CDR1 is SGDLS, CDR2 YYNGEE, per germline. The DNA for the CDR3 is TGTGCCAGCAGCGCCTCTAGCAGGGGGGGAACAGATACGCAGTATTTT. This encodes CASSASSRGGTDTQYF.

This chain joins TRBV6-5 and TRBJ2-1, with 10 positions matching TRBD1. Germline V gives CDR1 MNHEY, CDR2 SVGAGI. Trimming took 7 bases from V and 4 from J; bases not matched to a gene: 7. The CDR3 length is 15 residues. The CDR3 DNA reads as TGTGCCAGCACCAGACAGGGGGCGAGGTACAATGAGCAGTTCTTC. This translates into CASTRQGARYNEQFF.

This chain connects TRBV19 to TRBJ1-2, with D maybe TRBD1 (5 bases). Trimming left V 1 base short and J 4 bases short, with 16 bases between. This CDR3 contains 16 residues. Germline CDR1 LNHDA, CDR2 SQIVND (reference sequence). This CDR3 is CASSIGQGRPAYGYTF. The CDR3 DNA reads as TGTGCCAGTAGTATAGGGCAGGGCAGGCCCGCCTATGGCTACACCTTC.

This chain links TRBV5-1 with TRBJ2-2, with D uncertain. Trimming left V 0 bases short and J 7 bases short, with 7 bases between. The CDR3 contains 13 residues. Germline CDR1 and CDR2: SGHRS and YFSETQ. The CDR3, as DNA: TGCGCCAGCAGCTTGGGGGGTAACGGGGAGCTGTTTTTT. It yields the protein CASSLGGNGELFF.

This chain joins TRBV11-1 and TRBJ2-7; 10 bases line up with TRBD2. V dropped 4 bases and J dropped 4; count of bases not matched to a gene: 7. Germline V lookup: CDR1 SGHAT, CDR2 FQDESV (reference sequence). CDR3 length: 15 amino acids. CDR3 protein: CASSSPGLAPYEQYF. As DNA, the CDR3 is TGTGCCAGCAGCTCTCCGGGACTAGCGCCTTACGAGCAGTACTTC.

This clone occurred a few times. The chain couples TRBV15 to TRBJ2-5; D gene ambiguous. V gave up 3 bases and J gave up 5 bases, with 10 bases separating them. The CDR3 covers 13 residues. CDR1 LNHNV and CDR2 YYDKDF come from the germline V gene (reference sequence). The CDR3 here is CATSSLGGETQYF. In nucleotides, the CDR3 is TGTGCCACCAGCAGCCTAGGCGGCGAGACCCAGTACTTC.

V is TRBV6-1 and J is TRBJ1-3; D is undetermined. The germline V gene has CDR1 MNHNS and CDR2 SASEGT. The ends were cut back, 3 bases at V and 4 bases at J, with 1 base in the middle. The CDR3 is 11 residues long. In DNA, the CDR3 is TGTGCCAGCAGTGAGGGAAACACCATATATTTT. Amino acid sequence: CASSEGNTIYF.

This sequence joins TRBV6-1 and TRBJ1-2; no definite D call. This CDR3 is 16 amino acids long. CDR1 is MNHNS, CDR2 SASEGT, per germline. Trimming removed 0 bases at V and 2 bases at J, with 13 bases between. CDR3 bases: TGTGCCAGCAGTGAAGCAGCGGCGCGGGCCAACTATGGCTACACCTTC. As protein: CASSEAAARANYGYTF.

This chain uses TRBV6-5 with TRBJ1-4; D is uncertain. Trimming took 5 bases from V and 0 from J, leaving 10 bases between them. The CDR3 has 15 residues. Germline CDR1 is MNHEY and CDR2 is SVGAGI. CDR3 sequence reads: CASSTDYATNEKLFF. The CDR3 nucleotides are TGTGCCAGCAGTACCGACTACGCAACTAATGAAAAACTGTTTTTT.

A single count supports this clone. V is TRBV6-6 and J is TRBJ1-1; unclear D gene. Germline V gives CDR1 MNHNY, CDR2 SVGAGI (reference sequence). The V end was cut by 5 bases, the J end by 1 base, with 11 bases between. The CDR3 has 14 residues. CDR3 residues: CASSQASGNTEAFF. As DNA, the CDR3 is TGTGCCAGCAGTCAGGCCTCCGGGAACACTGAAGCTTTCTTT.

This sequence joins TRBV5-1 and TRBJ2-5; D may be TRBD2 (6 bases). This CDR3 is built from 15 residues. Trimming shortened V by 2 bases and J by 2 bases, and 13 bases separated the two germline ends. Germline CDR1 and CDR2: SGHRS and YFSETQ. As DNA, the CDR3 is TGCGCCAGCAGCTTTGGGGGGACCACGCAAGAGACCCAGTACTTC. This encodes CASSFGGTTQETQYF.

The chain combines TRBV19 with TRBJ1-4; D possibly corresponds to TRBD1 (5 bases). The germline V gene has CDR1 LNHDA and CDR2 SQIVND (reference sequence). Trimming left V 0 bases short and J 8 bases short, with 16 bases between. The CDR3 runs 16 residues. The CDR3 DNA reads as TGTGCCAGTAGTATAGATATCCGGGGGGTGGAAGAAAAACTGTTTTTT. Residues: CASSIDIRGVEEKLFF.

This rearrangement joins TRBV6-5 to TRBJ2-7, with 10 bases matching TRBD1. J gave up 3 bases and V 9 bases, and 8 bases lay outside the gene matches. CDR3 length: 14 residues. Germline V gives CDR1 MNHEY, CDR2 SVGAGI. The CDR3 loop is CASDYRDRGYEQYF. In nucleotides, the CDR3 is TGTGCCAGTGACTACCGGGACAGGGGCTACGAGCAGTACTTC.

This clone was detected only once. The V gene is TRBV5-1, the J gene TRBJ2-3, with 10 bases matching TRBD1. Trimming cost V 4 bases and J 5 bases; bases outside gene matches: 7. This CDR3 comprises 15 residues. Germline lookup yields CDR1 SGHRS and CDR2 YFSETQ. The CDR3 here is CASSPRDRGLDTQYF. The CDR3 bases are TGCGCCAGCAGCCCCAGGGACAGGGGATTAGATACGCAGTATTTT.

The chain links TRBV2 to TRBJ2-1; D assignment may be TRBD1 or TRBD2 (6 bases each). The CDR3 is made up of 15 amino acids. Trimming cost V 1 base and J 5 bases, with 12 bases left between them. CDR1 and CDR2 (germline): SNHLY, FYNNEI. Here the CDR3 DNA reads TGTGCCAGCAGTGAAGTCCGGGGGCTTAACAATGAGCAGTTCTTC. Its protein is CASSEVRGLNNEQFF.

J is TRBJ2-7 and V is TRBV19; 11 nucleotides agree with TRBD1. Trimming took 5 bases from V and 6 from J; bases not matched to a gene: 6. CDR3 length equals 14 residues. Germline-derived CDR1 and CDR2 are LNHDA and SQIVND (reference sequence). The CDR3 here is CASSPGQGAGEQYF. CDR3 coding DNA: TGTGCCAGTAGTCCCGGACAGGGGGCTGGCGAGCAGTACTTC.

This clone was recorded a few times. The V call is TRBV6-5, the J call TRBJ2-2; 9 bases line up with TRBD1. The CDR3 spans 15 residues. V was pared by 8 bases and J by 4 bases, with 8 bases of the junction left unmatched. In germline, CDR1 is MNHEY, CDR2 SVGAGI. Here the CDR3 DNA reads TGTGCCAGCCCCCCGGGGACAGGGCTCACCGGGGAGCTGTTTTTT. It translates to CASPPGTGLTGELFF.

This rearrangement joins TRBV5-4 to TRBJ1-1; D is unresolved. This CDR3 region has 14 residues. Trimming removed 2 bases from V and 6 bases from J, with 14 bases in between. Germline CDR1 and CDR2: SGHNT and YYREEE (reference sequence). CDR3 in DNA: TGTGCCAGCAGCTTTCCCACCGGGGAGGCTGAAGCTTTCTTT. It translates to CASSFPTGEAEAFF.

The chain recombines TRBV3-1 (or the pseudogene TRBV3-2) with TRBJ1-1, with 7 bases fitting TRBD1. The ends lost 4 bases at V and 4 bases at J; junction bases unmatched: 3. The CDR3 is 13 amino acids. The germline V gene has CDR1 LGHDT and CDR2 YNNKEL (reference sequence). The chain's CDR3 is CASSPQGVTEAFF. The CDR3 coding sequence is TGTGCCAGCAGCCCCCAGGGGGTCACTGAAGCTTTCTTT.

The chain is built from TRBV4-2 and TRBJ2-3; 11 bases line up with TRBD2. The CDR3 is 18 residues long. Trimming took 4 bases from V and 1 from J; bases not matched to a gene: 10. Germline CDR1 LGHNA, CDR2 YNFKEQ. CDR3 in DNA: TGTGCCAGCAGCCGGGCCCGAGCTAGCGGGGGGCGCACAGATACGCAGTATTTT. This codes for CASSRARASGGRTDTQYF.

The rearrangement links TRBV9 to TRBJ2-7, with 9 bases that match TRBD2. With V trimmed by 4 bases and J by 7 bases, 15 bases remained unmatched. From germline, CDR1 is SGDLS and CDR2 YYNGEE. The CDR3 spans 16 residues. The CDR3 sequence: CASSPRPAGGVGEQYF. The CDR3, as DNA: TGTGCCAGCAGCCCGAGGCCCGCGGGAGGGGTCGGGGAGCAGTACTTC.

The genes are TRBV29-1 and TRBJ1-1; TRBD1 agrees at 7 bases. This CDR3 is 11 amino acids long. V lost 7 bases to trimming and J lost 7 bases; unmatched junction nucleotides: 6. In germline, CDR1 is SQVTM, CDR2 ANQGSEA. The CDR3 DNA sequence: TGCAGCGACAGGGGATTGCATGAAGCTTTCTTT. The encoded protein is CSDRGLHEAFF.

The J gene is TRBJ2-3, the V gene TRBV12-5; D might be TRBD2 (5 bases). Germline CDR1 reads LGHNT; CDR2 reads FRNRAP. The CDR3 covers 13 residues. Trimming shortened V by 7 bases and J by 4 bases, and 12 bases separated the two germline ends. The CDR3 bases are TGTGCTAGTGTCGCCACTAGTTCAGATACGCAGTATTTT. It translates to CASVATSSDTQYF.

J is TRBJ1-5 and V is TRBV27; D call uncertain. CDR1 and CDR2 from the germline V gene are MNHEY and SMNVEV (reference sequence). V gave up 3 bases and J gave up 1 base, with 10 bases separating them. The CDR3 is 15 amino acids. The CDR3 loop is CASSFGSGSNQPQHF. As DNA, the CDR3 is TGTGCCAGCAGTTTTGGGAGCGGGAGCAATCAGCCCCAGCATTTT.

The gene calls are TRBV19 and TRBJ1-2; D perhaps matches TRBD1 (5 bases). The V and J ends lost 0 bases and 6 bases respectively, with 11 bases between them. CDR3 length: 14 amino acids. Germline V lookup: CDR1 LNHDA, CDR2 SQIVND (reference sequence). The CDR3 DNA reads TGTGCCAGTAGTATAGAAGGGACGCCGGATGGCTACACCTTC. This translates into CASSIEGTPDGYTF.

The V call is TRBV5-8, the J call TRBJ2-2; TRBD1 agrees at 8 bases. Per germline, CDR1 SGHTS and CDR2 YDEGEE. This CDR3 has 16 amino acids. The V and J ends lost 4 bases and 1 base, in that order; junction bases with no gene match: 6. The chain's CDR3 is CASSPPGQGNTGELFF. The DNA of the CDR3 is TGTGCCAGCAGCCCTCCTGGACAGGGGAACACCGGGGAGCTGTTTTTT.

This clone appeared once. The chain has TRBV5-6 and TRBJ2-7; TRBD1 matches 7 bases. V lost 2 bases and J lost 5; bases outside the gene matches: 16. Germline CDR1 SGHDT, CDR2 YYEEEE. The CDR3 totals 17 residues. CDR3 sequence reads: CASSFKTGQAGDDEQYF. The CDR3, as DNA: TGTGCCAGCAGCTTCAAGACAGGGCAAGCTGGGGACGACGAGCAGTACTTC.

In this sample, this clone turned up once. Other DNA sequences in this specimen translate into the identical CDR3. This chain joins TRBV5-1 and TRBJ1-2, with unresolved D. Trimming shortened V by 3 bases and J by 2 bases, and 11 bases separated the two germline ends. The CDR3 extends over 14 amino acids. Germline V gene sequence: CDR1 SGHRS, CDR2 YFSETQ. The CDR3 sequence is CASSSGAGNYGYTF. DNA for the CDR3: TGCGCCAGCAGCTCGGGAGCGGGCAACTATGGCTACACCTTC.